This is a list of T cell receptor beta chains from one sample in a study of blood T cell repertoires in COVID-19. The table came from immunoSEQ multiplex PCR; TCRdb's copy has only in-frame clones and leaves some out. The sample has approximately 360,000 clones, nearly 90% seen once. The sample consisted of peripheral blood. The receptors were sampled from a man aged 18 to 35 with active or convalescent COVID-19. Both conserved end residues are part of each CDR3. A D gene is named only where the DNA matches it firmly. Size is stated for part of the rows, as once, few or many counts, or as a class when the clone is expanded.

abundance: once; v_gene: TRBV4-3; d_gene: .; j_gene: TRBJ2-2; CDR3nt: TGCGCCAGCAGCTCCAGTATTGTGGGGGAGCTGTTTTTT; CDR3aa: CASSSSIVGELFF
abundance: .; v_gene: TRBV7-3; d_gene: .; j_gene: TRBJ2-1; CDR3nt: TGTGCCAGCAGCTCCACGGGGGTTACCTCCTACAATGAGCAGTTCTTC; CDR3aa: CASSSTGVTSYNEQFF
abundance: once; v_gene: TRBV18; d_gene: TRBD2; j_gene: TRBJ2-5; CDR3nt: TGTGCCAGCTCACCCGGGACTAGCGGGTTAGCCCTCCAAGAGACCCAGTACTTC; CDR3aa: CASSPGTSGLALQETQYF
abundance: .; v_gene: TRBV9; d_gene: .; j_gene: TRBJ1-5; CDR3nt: TGTGCCAGCAGCTCAAACTCCAGGGTGGGACAGCCCCAGCATTTT; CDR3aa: CASSSNSRVGQPQHF
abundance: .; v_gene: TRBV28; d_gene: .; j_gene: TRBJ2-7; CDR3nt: TGTGCCAGCAAAAGGGGCTACGAGCAGTACTTC; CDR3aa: CASKRGYEQYF
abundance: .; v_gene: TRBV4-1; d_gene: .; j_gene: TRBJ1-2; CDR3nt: TGCGCCAGCAGCCATGCGGGGAACTATGGCTACACCTTC; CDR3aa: CASSHAGNYGYTF
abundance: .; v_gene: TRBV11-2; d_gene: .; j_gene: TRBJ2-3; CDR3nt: TGTGCCAGCAGCTTAGATCCCGGGGGTACGCAGTATTTT; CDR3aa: CASSLDPGGTQYF
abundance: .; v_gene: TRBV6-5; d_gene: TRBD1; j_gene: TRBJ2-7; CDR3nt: TGTGCCAGCCAGGGGGCGGCCTACGAGCAGTACTTC; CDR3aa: CASQGAAYEQYF
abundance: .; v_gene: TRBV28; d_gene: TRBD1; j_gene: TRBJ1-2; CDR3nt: TGTGCCAGCAGCCGAGTATGGGACAGGGGGAACTACACCTTC; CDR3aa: CASSRVWDRGNYTF
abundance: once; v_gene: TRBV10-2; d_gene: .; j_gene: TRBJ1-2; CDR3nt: TGCGCCAGCAGTCGGGACTACGGCTATGGCTACACCTTC; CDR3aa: CASSRDYGYGYTF
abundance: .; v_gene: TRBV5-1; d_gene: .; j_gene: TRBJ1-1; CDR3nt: TGCGCCACTTCAGACTATGGGAACACTGAAGCTTTCTTT; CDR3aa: CATSDYGNTEAFF
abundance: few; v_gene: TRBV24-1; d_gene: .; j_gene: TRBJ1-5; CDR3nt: TGTGCCACCAGTGGTGACGACAAGGGCAATCAGCCCCAGCATTTT; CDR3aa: CATSGDDKGNQPQHF
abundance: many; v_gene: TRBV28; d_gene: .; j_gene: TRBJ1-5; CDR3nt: TGTGCCAGCAGTTTCCCCCCCAGGGTACGCAGCAATCAGCCCCAGCATTTT; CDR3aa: CASSFPPRVRSNQPQHF
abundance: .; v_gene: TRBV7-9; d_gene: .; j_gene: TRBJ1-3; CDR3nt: TGTGCCAGCAGCTTAGGCGAGGGGGCTGGAAACACCATATATTTT; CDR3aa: CASSLGEGAGNTIYF